This T cell receptor beta chain was found in a study of shared clonotypes between healthy human individuals. Findings and caveats of the study: Clonotypes which were not shared had lower generation probabilities than clonotypes that all four donors shared. Estimated richness was generally greater in naive than memory subsets. Genetic and exposure-history diversity was limited by the few donors.

For this clone: Its antigen is undetermined.

The CDR3 is 16 amino acids. CDR1 is SGHNT and CDR2 is YYREEE in the germline V gene (reference sequence). V shed 4 bases and J 2 bases; nucleotides not matched to a gene: 7. As originally analysed: Owing to the provision of junction-only sequences devoid of quality scores by immunoSEQ, filtering differed. Only in-frame clones appear in the TCRdb table, and some are missing; sequencing was by immunoSEQ multiplex PCR. Clonal size and the V and J genes are those of that table, whereas D and trimming came from the DNA. The repertoire holds over a million clones, with around 95% as singletons. Sequenced material: naive CD4+ T cells sorted from blood. Subset denoted: CD45RA+ positively selected. This sequence joins TRBV5-4 and TRBJ2-2; TRBD2 matches at 8 bases. This TCR was sampled from a man under 40 in good health. CDR3 nucleotides: TGTGCCAGCAGCGTCCCTAGCGGGTCAAACACCGGGGAGCTGTTTTTT. Translating gives CASSVPSGSNTGELFF. The full variable domain, rest sourced from reference TRBV5-4 and TRBJ2-2, is ETGVTQSPTHLIKTRGQQVTLRCSSQSGHNTVSWYQQALGQGPQFIFQYYREEENGRGNFPPRFSGLQFPNYSSELNVNALELDDSALYLCASSVPSGSNTGELFFGEGSRLTVL.